A single sample is the source of the 15 T cell receptor beta chains below, sequenced in a study of T cell repertoires in cytomegalovirus infection. A single record per CDR3 protein comes from TCRdb applying MiXCR to the reads. The table records 630,000 or so distinct CDR3 sequences, about 24% of them present only once. The specimen sequenced was CD8+ T cells from PBMCs. Receptor source: a human donor in good health (CMV status not recorded). Some clones in this sample may be carry-over from other donors' samples.

The chain has TRBV4-3 and TRBJ2-1; D unclear. The CDR3 runs to 17 residues. V lost 1 base and J lost 2, with 15 bases in between. CDR1 is LGHNA, CDR2 YSLEER, per germline. The DNA of the CDR3 is TGCGCCAGCAGCCAAGGAAGTGGCAGGTCACCCTACAATGAGCAGTTCTTC. This gives the protein CASSQGSGRSPYNEQFF.

This clonotype was seen ten or more times. This sequence joins TRBV6-1 and TRBJ2-7, with D maybe TRBD1 (5 bases). There are 14 residues in the CDR3. From germline, CDR1 is MNHNS and CDR2 SASEGT. Trimming stripped 7 bases from V and 1 base from J, with 14 bases between. The CDR3 coding sequence is TGTGCCAGCATGGGCCAGGGTCGATCCTACGAGCAGTACTTC. Translated: CASMGQGRSYEQYF.

The V gene is TRBV7-6, the J gene TRBJ2-2; the match to TRBD1 covers 9 bases. Trimming at V came to 4 bases and at J to 4 bases, leaving 7 bases not matched to a gene. The CDR3 sequence is 16 residues long. Germline V CDR1 and CDR2: SGHVS, FNYEAQ. The CDR3 here is CASSYTGTGSTGELFF. The CDR3 DNA is TGTGCCAGCAGCTACACCGGGACAGGGTCCACCGGGGAGCTGTTTTTT.

Regarding this clonotype: A single base separates this from a much larger clone, so it may be a read error. Since the CDR3 does not end with the conserved phenylalanine or tryptophan, this likely comes from a read error. The rearrangement joins TRBV7-9 to TRBJ1-2, with 9 nucleotides matching TRBD1. CDR1 and CDR2 from the germline V gene are SEHNR and FQNEAQ (reference sequence). The V gene end was trimmed by 5 bases and the J gene end by 3 bases; junction bases not matched to a gene: 7. The CDR3 contains 15 residues. The CDR3 reads CASSALQGADYGYTI. The CDR3 DNA sequence: TGTGCCAGCAGCGCTTTACAGGGGGCAGACTATGGCTACACCATC.

Worth noting for this clonotype: A much larger clone lies a single base off, so this may be a read error. This chain connects TRBV7-9 to TRBJ1-2; perhaps TRBD1 as D (6 bases). Germline lookup yields CDR1 SEHNR and CDR2 FQNEAQ (reference sequence). This CDR3 contains 14 residues. The CDR3 coding sequence is TGTGCCAGCAGCTTTACACAGGGCTACTATGACTACACCTTC. This codes for CASSFTQGYYDYTF.

In its sample, this clonotype was seen many times. The rearrangement uses TRBV7-2 and TRBJ2-5; 10 positions match TRBD2. The germline CDR1 and CDR2 sequences are SGHTA and FQGNSA. V lost 4 bases and J lost 2; bases outside the gene matches: 7. The CDR3 is 16 residues long. CDR3 protein: CASSSSGGAWQETQYF. CDR3 DNA: TGTGCCAGCAGCTCAAGCGGGGGGGCCTGGCAAGAGACCCAGTACTTC.

The table lists this clonotype with many counts. The chain combines TRBV28 with TRBJ2-7; D might be TRBD1 (5 bases). The CDR3 length is 16 residues. The V gene's germline CDR1 is MDHEN and CDR2 SYDVKM. Trimming took 6 bases from V and 1 from J, leaving 19 bases between them. CDR3 nucleotide sequence: TGTGCCAGCAGAACATCCAGGTACGCAGGGTCCTACGAGCAGTACGTC. This encodes CASRTSRYAGSYEQYV.

The chain recombines TRBV11-2 with TRBJ1-2; no reliable D call. The CDR3 is 11 amino acids. Per germline, CDR1 SGHAT and CDR2 FQNNGV. V was clipped by 0 bases and J by 14 bases, with 10 bases between them. The CDR3 bases are TGTGCCAGCAGCTTAGATCAAACAGAGACCTTC. This sequence encodes CASSLDQTETF. Complete variable domain (other parts from reference TRBV11-2 and TRBJ1-2): EAGVAQSPRYKIIEKRQSVAFWCNPISGHATLYWYQQILGQGPKLLIQFQNNGVVDDSQLPKDRFSAERLKGVDSTLKIQPAKLEDSAVYLCASSLDQTETFGSGTRLTVV.

The chain is built from TRBV7-6 and TRBJ2-1, with TRBD1 identical over 8 bases. Germline-derived CDR1 and CDR2 are SGHVS and FNYEAQ. There are 15 residues in the CDR3. Trimming at V came to 2 bases and at J to 5 bases, leaving 5 bases not matched to a gene. The CDR3 DNA reads as TGTGCCAGCAGCTTACTCGGGACAGGCGACAATGAGCAGTTCTTC. Its protein is CASSLLGTGDNEQFF.

This clonotype was counted between two and nine times. The chain joins TRBV29-1 to TRBJ1-2; perhaps TRBD1 as D (6 bases). CDR1 and CDR2 (germline): SQVTM, ANQGSEA. The CDR3 length is 14 residues. V shed 3 bases and J shed 4 bases, with 15 bases lying between them. In nucleotides, the CDR3 is TGCAGCGTTGACGGGGGGGGCAGGAGCTATGGCTACACCTTC. Translated, it gives CSVDGGGRSYGYTF.

This chain links TRBV5-6 with TRBJ2-1, with D hard to call. Trimming removed 0 bases at V and 11 bases at J, with 9 bases between. The CDR3 has 12 amino acids. Germline V lookup: CDR1 SGHDT, CDR2 YYEEEE. DNA of the CDR3: TGTGCCAGCAGCTTGGGACGAGGAAAGCAGTTCTTC. Translated: CASSLGRGKQFF. The full variable domain, with the rest looked up from reference TRBV5-6 and TRBJ2-1, is DAGVTQSPTHLIKTRGQQVTLRCSPKSGHDTVSWYQQALGQGPQFIFQYYEEEERQRGNFPDRFSGHQFPNYSSELNVNALLLGDSALYLCASSLGRGKQFFGPGTRLTVL.

J is TRBJ2-2 and V is TRBV9; TRBD2 matches at 11 bases. This CDR3 is 16 amino acids long. V was clipped by 4 bases and J by 3 bases; unmatched bases: 5. Looked up from germline, CDR1 is SGDLS and CDR2 is YYNGEE. The CDR3 nucleotides are TGTGCCAGCAGCACGGGGACTAGCGGTTACACCGGGGAGCTGTTTTTT. Translated, it gives CASSTGTSGYTGELFF.

This clonotype was seen a handful of times. CDR3 sequence (DNA): TGTGCCAGCAGCCCGACGGAGTACAATGAGCAGTTCTTC. Its translation: CASSPTEYNEQFF. V gene TRBV2 combines with J gene TRBJ2-1; no reliable D call. Germline lookup yields CDR1 SNHLY and CDR2 FYNNEI. The CDR3 spans 13 residues. Trimming pared 6 bases from V and 4 bases from J, leaving 10 bases between.

This clonotype turned up a few times. V and J are TRBV7-9 and TRBJ2-1; 11 bases agree with TRBD1. Germline V CDR1 and CDR2: SEHNR, FQNEAQ (reference sequence). With 5 bases clipped from V and 3 bases from J, the junction kept 12 bases outside the gene matches. The CDR3 runs to 18 residues. CDR3 in DNA: TGTGCCAGCAGCGGCGTCCGGACAGGGGGCGCCGGCTACAATGAGCAGTTCTTC. It codes for CASSGVRTGGAGYNEQFF.

This clonotype was seen a few times. The V call is TRBV7-6, the J call TRBJ2-1; tentatively, D is TRBD2 (6 bases). This CDR3 comprises 16 residues. The germline CDR1 and CDR2 sequences are SGHVS and FNYEAQ. Trimming left V 2 bases short and J 0 bases short, with 11 bases between. CDR3 protein: CASSLSYGSSYNEQFF. The CDR3 DNA reads TGTGCCAGCAGCTTATCCTACGGGAGCTCCTACAATGAGCAGTTCTTC.